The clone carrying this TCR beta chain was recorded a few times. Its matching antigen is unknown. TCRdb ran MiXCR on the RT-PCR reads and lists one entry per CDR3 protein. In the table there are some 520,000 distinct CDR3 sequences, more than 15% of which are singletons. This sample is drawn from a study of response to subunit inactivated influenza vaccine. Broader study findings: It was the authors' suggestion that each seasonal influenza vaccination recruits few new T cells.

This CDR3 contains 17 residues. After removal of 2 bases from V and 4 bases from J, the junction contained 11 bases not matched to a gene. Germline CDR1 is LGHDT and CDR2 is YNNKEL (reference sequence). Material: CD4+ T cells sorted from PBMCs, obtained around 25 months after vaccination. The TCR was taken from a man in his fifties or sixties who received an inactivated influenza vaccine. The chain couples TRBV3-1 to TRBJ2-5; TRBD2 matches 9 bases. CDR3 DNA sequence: TGTGCCAGCAGCCAAATGCCTAGCGGGACACGTGGAGAGACCCAGTACTTC. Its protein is CASSQMPSGTRGETQYF.